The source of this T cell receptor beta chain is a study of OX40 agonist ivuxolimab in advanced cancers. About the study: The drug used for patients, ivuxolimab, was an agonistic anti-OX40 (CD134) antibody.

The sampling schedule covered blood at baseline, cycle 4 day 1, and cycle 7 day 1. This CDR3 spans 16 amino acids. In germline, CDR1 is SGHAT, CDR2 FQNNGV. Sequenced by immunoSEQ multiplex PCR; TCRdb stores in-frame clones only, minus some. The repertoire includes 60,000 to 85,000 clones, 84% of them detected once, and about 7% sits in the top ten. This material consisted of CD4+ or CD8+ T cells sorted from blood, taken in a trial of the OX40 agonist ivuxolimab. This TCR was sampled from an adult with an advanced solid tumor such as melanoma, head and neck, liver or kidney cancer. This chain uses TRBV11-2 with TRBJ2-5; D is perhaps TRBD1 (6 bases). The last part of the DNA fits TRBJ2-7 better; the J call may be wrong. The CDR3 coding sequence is TGTGCCAGCAGCTTAGGACCCCTGGGGGCCTCCTACGAGCAGTACTTC. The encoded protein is CASSLGPLGASYEQYF.